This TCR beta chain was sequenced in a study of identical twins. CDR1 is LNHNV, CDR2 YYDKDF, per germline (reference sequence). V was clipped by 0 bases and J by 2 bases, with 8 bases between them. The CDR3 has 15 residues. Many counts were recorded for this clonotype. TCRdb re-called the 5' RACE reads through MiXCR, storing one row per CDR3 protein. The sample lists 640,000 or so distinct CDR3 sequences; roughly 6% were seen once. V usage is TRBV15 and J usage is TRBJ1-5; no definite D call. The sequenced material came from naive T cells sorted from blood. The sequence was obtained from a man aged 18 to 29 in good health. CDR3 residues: CATSRERFGNQPQHF. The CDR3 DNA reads TGTGCCACCAGCAGAGAACGGTTTGGCAATCAGCCCCAGCATTTT.